The rows below give T cell receptor beta chains drawn from one sample of a study of shared clonotypes between healthy human individuals. Profiling relied on immunoSEQ multiplex PCR, and the TCRdb table lists in-frame clones only, not all of them. The table shows around 2,000,000 clones, with roughly 95% occurring only once. The sequencing sample was made of naive CD8+ T cells sorted from blood. Source of these receptors: a man younger than 35 in good health. Each CDR3 is given with its conserved first and last residue. A D gene is named only where the DNA matches it firmly. Clone size appears in some rows only: once, few, many, or a class for an expanded clone.

j_call	v_call	d_call	clone_size	cdr3_aa	cdr3_nt
TRBJ2-2	TRBV7-9	.	.	CASSPTSNTGELFF	TGTGCCAGCAGCCCTACATCGAACACCGGGGAGCTGTTTTTT
TRBJ2-7	TRBV11-2	TRBD1	.	CASSLEGRTGTTYEQYF	TGTGCCAGCAGCTTAGAGGGACGGACAGGGACGACCTACGAGCAGTACTTC
TRBJ2-1	TRBV7-2	.	.	CASSHYTVVLYNEQFF	TGTGCCAGCAGCCATTACACGGTGGTTCTCTACAATGAGCAGTTCTTC
TRBJ1-2	TRBV28	.	.	CASTLGVGGGYTF	TGTGCCAGCACGCTCGGAGTGGGGGGAGGCTACACCTTC
TRBJ2-4	TRBV5-6	TRBD2	.	CASSEVQGLGENIQYF	TGTGCCAGCAGCGAGGTACAAGGACTAGGAGAAAACATTCAGTACTTC
TRBJ1-4	TRBV6-1	.	.	CASSEMGGEKLFF	TGTGCCAGCAGTGAAATGGGGGGAGAAAAACTGTTTTTT
TRBJ2-7	TRBV5-1	.	.	CASGPLTAAGDEQYF	TGCGCCAGCGGCCCACTGACTGCGGCCGGGGACGAGCAGTACTTC
TRBJ1-1	TRBV4-1	.	.	CASSLSPGMNTEAFF	TGCGCCAGCAGCCTTTCGCCCGGAATGAACACTGAAGCTTTCTTT
TRBJ2-4	TRBV10-3	TRBD1	once	CAISEPSTGVAKNIQYF	TGTGCCATCAGTGAGCCCTCGACAGGGGTAGCCAAAAACATTCAGTACTTC
TRBJ2-7	TRBV5-4	.	.	CASSYTGGPEQYF	TGTGCCAGCAGCTATACCGGGGGCCCCGAGCAGTACTTC
TRBJ1-5	TRBV14	.	.	CASSQVTPSRTLGNQPQHF	TGTGCCAGCAGTCAAGTGACTCCGTCCAGGACTTTGGGCAATCAGCCCCAGCATTTT
TRBJ2-5	TRBV2	TRBD2	.	CASSDQGWGRDQETQYF	TGTGCCAGCAGTGATCAGGGTTGGGGGAGGGACCAAGAGACCCAGTACTTC
TRBJ1-2	TRBV5-8	.	.	CASQSRERYGYTF	TGTGCCAGCCAGAGCCGGGAGAGATATGGCTACACCTTC
TRBJ2-3	TRBV7-9	.	.	CASSEAWSTDTQYF	TGTGCCAGCAGCGAAGCGTGGAGTACTGATACGCAGTATTTT
TRBJ2-2	TRBV7-9	.	.	CASSSAMHQANTGELFF	TGTGCCAGCAGCTCAGCCATGCATCAGGCCAACACCGGGGAGCTGTTTTTT
TRBJ2-3	TRBV30	TRBD2	once	CAWSVGAGGTDTQYF	TGTGCCTGGAGTGTAGGAGCGGGGGGCACAGATACGCAGTATTTT
TRBJ2-7	TRBV11-2	TRBD1	.	CASSFGDRGYEQYF	TGTGCCAGCAGCTTTGGTGACAGGGGTTACGAGCAGTACTTC
TRBJ2-7	TRBV5-5	.	.	CASRATGTEASGDTYEQYF	TGTGCCAGCAGGGCCACCGGGACAGAGGCTAGCGGAGACACCTACGAGCAGTACTTC
TRBJ2-7	TRBV10-2	TRBD1	.	CALAGQGSEQYF	TGCGCCCTCGCCGGACAGGGGAGCGAGCAGTACTTC
TRBJ1-6	TRBV5-6	.	once	CASRQQGNSPLHF	TGTGCCAGCAGACAACAGGGAAATTCACCCCTCCACTTT
TRBJ2-1	TRBV27	.	.	CASSLTVFNEQFF	TGTGCCAGCAGCCTTACTGTTTTCAATGAGCAGTTCTTC
TRBJ1-1	TRBV6-5	.	.	CASSYSGEGPEAFF	TGTGCCAGCAGTTACTCTGGAGAGGGGCCTGAAGCTTTCTTT